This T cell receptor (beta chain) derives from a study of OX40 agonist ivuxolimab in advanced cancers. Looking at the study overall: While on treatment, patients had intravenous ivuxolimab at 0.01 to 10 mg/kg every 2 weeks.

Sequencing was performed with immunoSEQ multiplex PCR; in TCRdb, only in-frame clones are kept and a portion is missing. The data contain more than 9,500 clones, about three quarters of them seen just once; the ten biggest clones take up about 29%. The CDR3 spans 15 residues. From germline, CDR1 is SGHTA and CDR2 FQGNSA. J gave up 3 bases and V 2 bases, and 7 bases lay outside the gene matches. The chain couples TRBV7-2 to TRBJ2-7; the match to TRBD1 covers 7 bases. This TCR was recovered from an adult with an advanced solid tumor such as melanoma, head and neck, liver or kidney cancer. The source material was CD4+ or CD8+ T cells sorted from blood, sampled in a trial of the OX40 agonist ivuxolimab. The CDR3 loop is CASSLSQGVGYEQYV. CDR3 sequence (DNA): TGTGCCAGCAGCTTATCCCAGGGGGTGGGCTACGAGCAGTACGTC.